This T cell receptor beta chain was sequenced in a study of vaccination and CD4 T cells after COVID-19. Turning to the study itself: There were two doses of either BNT162b2 or mRNA-1273 vaccine given to participants.

This CDR3 is built from 12 residues. Germline CDR1 reads DFQATT; CDR2 reads SNEGSKA (reference sequence). With 2 bases removed from V and 2 bases from J, the gap between germline ends came to 5 bases. Points on this clonotype: The antigen is undetermined.

This sample's treatment: roughly 10-day PBMC culture with coronavirus spike peptide pools or control peptides (ViraFEST assay). Samples of CD4+ T cells were obtained from the unexposed donor before the COVID-19 pandemic (2011-2018). Peptide pools at 9.5 to 10 ug/ml stimulated about 1.8 million PBMCs per well with 10 IU/ml IL-2. Fresh medium (containing IL-2) replaced half the medium on days 3 and 7. Following a culture period (around ten days), negative selection was used to isolate CD4+ T cells. Cultured CD4+ T-cell DNA underwent Oncomine TCR Beta short-read sequencing. From the PCR reads, TCRdb called clonotypes with MiXCR, one entry per CDR3 protein. The sample yields several thousand distinct CDR3 sequences, about 50% seen once.

The genes are TRBV20-1 and TRBJ2-3; D call uncertain. The sequencing input was CD4+ T cells from blood, cultured in vitro. The clonotype originates from a human donor in good health. The CDR3 region has the DNA TGCAGTGCTAGAACGACCACAGATACGCAGTATTTT. As protein: CSARTTTDTQYF.